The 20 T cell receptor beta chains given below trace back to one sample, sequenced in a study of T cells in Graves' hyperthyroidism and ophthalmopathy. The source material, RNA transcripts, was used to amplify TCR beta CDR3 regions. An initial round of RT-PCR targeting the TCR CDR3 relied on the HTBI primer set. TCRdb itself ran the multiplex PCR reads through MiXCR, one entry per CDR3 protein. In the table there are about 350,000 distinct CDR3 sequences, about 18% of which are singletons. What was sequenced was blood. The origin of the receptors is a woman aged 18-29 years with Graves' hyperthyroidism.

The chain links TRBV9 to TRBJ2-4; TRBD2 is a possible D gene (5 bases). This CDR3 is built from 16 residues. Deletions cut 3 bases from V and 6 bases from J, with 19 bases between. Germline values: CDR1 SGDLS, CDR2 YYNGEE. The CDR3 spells CASSELATAKSNIQYF. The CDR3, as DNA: TGTGCCAGCAGCGAATTAGCGACCGCGAAGTCAAACATTCAGTACTTC. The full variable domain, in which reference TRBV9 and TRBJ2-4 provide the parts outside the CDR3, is DSGVTQTPKHLITATGQRVTLRCSPRSGDLSVYWYQQSLDQGLQFLIQYYNGEERAKGNILERFSAQQFPDLHSELNLSSLELGDSALYFCASSELATAKSNIQYFGAGTRLSVL.

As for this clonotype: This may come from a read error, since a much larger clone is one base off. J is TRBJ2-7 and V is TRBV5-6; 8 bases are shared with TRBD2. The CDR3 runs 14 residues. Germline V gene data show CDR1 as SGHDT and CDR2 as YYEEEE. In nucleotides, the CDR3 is TGTGCCAGCAGCTTTCCCAGCGGGGGCTACGAGCAGTGCTTC. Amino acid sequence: CASSFPSGGYEQCF.

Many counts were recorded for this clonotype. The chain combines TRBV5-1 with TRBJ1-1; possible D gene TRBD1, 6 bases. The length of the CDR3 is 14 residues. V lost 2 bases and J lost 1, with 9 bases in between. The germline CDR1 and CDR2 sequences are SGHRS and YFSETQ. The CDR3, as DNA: TGCGCCAGCAGCTTAGGACAGTCGAACACTGAAGCTTTCTTT. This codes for CASSLGQSNTEAFF.

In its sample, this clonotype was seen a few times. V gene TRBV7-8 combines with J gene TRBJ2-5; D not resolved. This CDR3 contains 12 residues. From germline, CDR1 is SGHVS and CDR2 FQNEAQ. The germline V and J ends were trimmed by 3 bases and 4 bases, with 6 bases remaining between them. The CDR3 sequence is CASSFRAETQYF. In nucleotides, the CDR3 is TGTGCCAGCAGCTTCAGAGCAGAGACCCAGTACTTC.

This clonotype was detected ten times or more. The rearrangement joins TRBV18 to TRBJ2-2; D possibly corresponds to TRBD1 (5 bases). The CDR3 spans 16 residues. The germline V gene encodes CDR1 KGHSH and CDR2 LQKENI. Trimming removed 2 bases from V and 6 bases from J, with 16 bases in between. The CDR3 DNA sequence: TGTGCCAGCTCACCAGGAACAGGTCTCGTCGCCGGGGAGCTGTTTTTT. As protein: CASSPGTGLVAGELFF.

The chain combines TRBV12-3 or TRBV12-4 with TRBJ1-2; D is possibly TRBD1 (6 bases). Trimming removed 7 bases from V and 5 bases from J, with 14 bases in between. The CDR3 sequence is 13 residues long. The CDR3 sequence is CASNSLDSYGYTF. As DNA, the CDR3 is TGTGCCAGCAATTCCCTGGACAGTTATGGCTACACCTTC.

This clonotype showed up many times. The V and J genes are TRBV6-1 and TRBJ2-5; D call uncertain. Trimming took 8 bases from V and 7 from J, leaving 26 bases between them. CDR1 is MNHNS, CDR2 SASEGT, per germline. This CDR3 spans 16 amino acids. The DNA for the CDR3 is TGTGCCAGCGATATCAGGCCCGTACGCCTGTCCGGGACCCAGTACTTC. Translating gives CASDIRPVRLSGTQYF.

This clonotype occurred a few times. In DNA form, the CDR3 reads TGTGCCTGGAGTGAATACCTCACCGGGGAGCTGTTTTTT. Translating it yields CAWSEYLTGELFF. The chain joins TRBV30 to TRBJ2-2; D remains unclear. Between the trimmed V and J ends, which lost 1 base and 4 bases, there was a span of 7 bases. CDR1 GTSNPN and CDR2 SVGIG come from the germline V gene (reference sequence). CDR3 length: 13 amino acids. Looking up the rest from reference TRBV30 and TRBJ2-2 gives the full variable domain: SQTIHQWPATLVQPVGSPLSLECTVEGTSNPNLYWYRQAAGRGLQLLFYSVGIGQISSEVPQNLSASRPQDRQFILSSKKLLLSDSGFYLCAWSEYLTGELFFGEGSRLTVL.

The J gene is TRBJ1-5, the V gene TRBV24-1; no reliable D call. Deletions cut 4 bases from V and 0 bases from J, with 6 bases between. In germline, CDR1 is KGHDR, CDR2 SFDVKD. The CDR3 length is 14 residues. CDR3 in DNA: TGTGCCACCAGTGAGACATATAGCAATCAGCCCCAGCATTTT. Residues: CATSETYSNQPQHF.

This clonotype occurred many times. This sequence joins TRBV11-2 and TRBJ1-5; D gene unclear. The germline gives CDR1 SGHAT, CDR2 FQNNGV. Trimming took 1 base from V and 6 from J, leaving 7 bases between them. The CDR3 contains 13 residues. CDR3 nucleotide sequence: TGTGCCAGCAGCTTAGGGGTTGTTCAGCCCCAGCATTTT. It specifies CASSLGVVQPQHF.

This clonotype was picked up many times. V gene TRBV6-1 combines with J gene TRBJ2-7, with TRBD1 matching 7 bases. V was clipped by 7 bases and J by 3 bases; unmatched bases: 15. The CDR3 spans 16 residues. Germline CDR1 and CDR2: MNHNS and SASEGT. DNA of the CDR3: TGTGCCAGCACAGACCAAGGGGGCCATCGGCGCTACGAGCAGTACTTC. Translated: CASTDQGGHRRYEQYF.

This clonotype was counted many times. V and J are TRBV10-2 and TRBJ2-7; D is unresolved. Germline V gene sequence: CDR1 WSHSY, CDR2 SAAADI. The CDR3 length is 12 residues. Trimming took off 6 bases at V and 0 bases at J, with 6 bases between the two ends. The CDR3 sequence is CASRPHSYEQYF. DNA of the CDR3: TGCGCCAGCAGACCTCACTCCTACGAGCAGTACTTC.

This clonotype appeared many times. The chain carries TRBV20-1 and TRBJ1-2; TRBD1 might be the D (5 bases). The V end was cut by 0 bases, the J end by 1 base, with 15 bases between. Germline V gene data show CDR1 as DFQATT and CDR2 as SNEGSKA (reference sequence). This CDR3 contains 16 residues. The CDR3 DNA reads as TGCAGTGCTAGAGATTTTCGGGGCAGCATTAACTATGGCTACACCTTC. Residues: CSARDFRGSINYGYTF.

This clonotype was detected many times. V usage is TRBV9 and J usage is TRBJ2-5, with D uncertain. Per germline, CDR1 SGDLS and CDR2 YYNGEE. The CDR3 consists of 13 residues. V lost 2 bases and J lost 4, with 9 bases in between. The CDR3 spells CASSVEWGETQYF. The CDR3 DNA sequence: TGTGCCAGCAGCGTTGAATGGGGAGAGACCCAGTACTTC.

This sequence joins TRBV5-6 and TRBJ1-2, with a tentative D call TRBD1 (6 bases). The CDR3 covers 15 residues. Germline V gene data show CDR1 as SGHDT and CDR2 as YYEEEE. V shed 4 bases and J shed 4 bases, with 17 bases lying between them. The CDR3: CASSPIGTLFYGYTF. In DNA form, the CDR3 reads TGTGCCAGCAGCCCGATAGGGACACTTTTCTATGGCTACACCTTC.

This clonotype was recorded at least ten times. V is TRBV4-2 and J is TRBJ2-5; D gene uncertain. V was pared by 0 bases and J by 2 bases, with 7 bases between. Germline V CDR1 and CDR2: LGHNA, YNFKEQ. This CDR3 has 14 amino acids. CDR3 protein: CASSQDGRQETQYF. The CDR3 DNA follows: TGTGCCAGCAGCCAAGATGGCAGACAAGAGACCCAGTACTTC.

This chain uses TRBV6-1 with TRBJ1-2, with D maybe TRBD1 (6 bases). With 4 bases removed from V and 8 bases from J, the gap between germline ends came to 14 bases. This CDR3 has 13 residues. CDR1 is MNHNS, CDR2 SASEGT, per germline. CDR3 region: CASSGGQLMGYTF. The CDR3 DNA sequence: TGTGCCAGCAGTGGCGGACAGCTTATGGGCTACACCTTC.

The CDR3 nucleotides read TGTGCCAGCAGCTCCCGGACGGGAGGGACTGAAGCTTTCTTT. It translates to CASSSRTGGTEAFF. The rearrangement uses TRBV7-8 and TRBJ1-1; D gene uncertain. Germline V gene data show CDR1 as SGHVS and CDR2 as FQNEAQ. CDR3 length: 14 amino acids. V shed 4 bases and J shed 5 bases, with 14 bases lying between them.

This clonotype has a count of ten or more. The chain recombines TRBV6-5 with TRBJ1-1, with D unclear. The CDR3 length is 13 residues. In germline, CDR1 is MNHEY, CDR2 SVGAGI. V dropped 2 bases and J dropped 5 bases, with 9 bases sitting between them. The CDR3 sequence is CASSYVVETEAFF. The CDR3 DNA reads TGTGCCAGCAGTTACGTGGTCGAAACTGAAGCTTTCTTT.

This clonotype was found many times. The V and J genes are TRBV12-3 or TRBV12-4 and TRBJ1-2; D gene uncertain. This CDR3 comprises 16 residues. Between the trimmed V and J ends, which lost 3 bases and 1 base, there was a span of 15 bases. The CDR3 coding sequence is TGTGCCAGCAGTTTGACGGACGGTCGCCGTAACTATGGCTACACCTTC. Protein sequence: CASSLTDGRRNYGYTF.